The T cell receptor (beta chain) described here comes from a study of control samples from healthy donors and cancer patients. The CDR3 is 15 amino acids. Germline assignment: CDR1 MNHEY and CDR2 SVGEGT. The trim removed 6 bases at V and 6 bases at J, leaving 5 bases unmatched. The table came from immunoSEQ multiplex PCR; TCRdb's copy has only in-frame clones and leaves some out. Among approximately 76,000 clones listed, roughly 88% were seen once. The TCR sequence derives from a man aged 60-69 years with head and neck cancer. The specimen sequenced was PBMCs. V gene TRBV6-2 or TRBV6-3 combines with J gene TRBJ2-1; 13 positions agree with TRBD2. The CDR3 region is CASSRTSGRANEQFF. DNA for the CDR3: TGTGCCAGCAGCAGAACTAGCGGGAGGGCCAATGAGCAGTTCTTC.